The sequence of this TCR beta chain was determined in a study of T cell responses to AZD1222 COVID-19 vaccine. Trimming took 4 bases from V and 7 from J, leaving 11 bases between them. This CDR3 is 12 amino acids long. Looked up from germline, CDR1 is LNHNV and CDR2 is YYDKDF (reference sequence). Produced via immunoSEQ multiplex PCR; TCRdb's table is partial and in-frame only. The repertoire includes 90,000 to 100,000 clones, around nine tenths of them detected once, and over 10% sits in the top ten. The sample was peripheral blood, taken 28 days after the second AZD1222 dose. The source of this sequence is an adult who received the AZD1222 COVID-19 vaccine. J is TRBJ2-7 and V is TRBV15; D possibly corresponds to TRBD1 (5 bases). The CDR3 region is CATSKRGTEQYF. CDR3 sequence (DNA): TGTGCCACCAGCAAAAGGGGTACGGAGCAGTACTTC.